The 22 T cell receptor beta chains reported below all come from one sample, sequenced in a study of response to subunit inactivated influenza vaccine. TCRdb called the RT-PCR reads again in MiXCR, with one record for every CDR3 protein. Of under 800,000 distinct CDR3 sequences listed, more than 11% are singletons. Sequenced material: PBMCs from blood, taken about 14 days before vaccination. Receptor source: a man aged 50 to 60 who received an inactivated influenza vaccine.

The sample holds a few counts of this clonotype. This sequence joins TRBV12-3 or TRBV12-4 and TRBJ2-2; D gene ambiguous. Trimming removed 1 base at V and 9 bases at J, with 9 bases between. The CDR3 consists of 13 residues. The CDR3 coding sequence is TGTGCCAGCAGTTTAGTCGAGATGAGGGAGCTGTTTTTT. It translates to CASSLVEMRELFF.

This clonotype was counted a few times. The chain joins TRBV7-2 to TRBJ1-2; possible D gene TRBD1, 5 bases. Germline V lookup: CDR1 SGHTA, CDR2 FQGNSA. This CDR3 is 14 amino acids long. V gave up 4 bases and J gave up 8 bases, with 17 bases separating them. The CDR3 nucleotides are TGTGCCAGCAGCTCAGTGATGGGGGGACTAGGCTACACCTTC. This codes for CASSSVMGGLGYTF.

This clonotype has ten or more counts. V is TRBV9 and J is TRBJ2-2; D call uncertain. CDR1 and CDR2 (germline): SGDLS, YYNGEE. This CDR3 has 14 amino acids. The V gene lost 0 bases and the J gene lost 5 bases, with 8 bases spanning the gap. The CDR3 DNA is TGTGCCAGCAGCGTAGCTGGCGGAACCGGGGAGCTGTTTTTT. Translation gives CASSVAGGTGELFF.

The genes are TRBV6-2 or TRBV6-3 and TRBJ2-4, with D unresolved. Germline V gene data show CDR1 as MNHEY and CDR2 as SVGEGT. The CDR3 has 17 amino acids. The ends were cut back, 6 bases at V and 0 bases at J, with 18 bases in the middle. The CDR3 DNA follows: TGTGCCAGCAGCGCACCAAGCGTCCACCTAGCCAAAAACATTCAGTACTTC. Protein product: CASSAPSVHLAKNIQYF.

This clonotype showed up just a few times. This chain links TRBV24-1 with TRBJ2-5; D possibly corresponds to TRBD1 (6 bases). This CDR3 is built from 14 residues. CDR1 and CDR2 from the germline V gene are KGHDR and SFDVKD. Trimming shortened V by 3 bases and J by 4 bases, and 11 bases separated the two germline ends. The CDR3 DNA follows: TGTGCCACCAGTGATCACAGGGAAGCAGAGACCCAGTACTTC. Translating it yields CATSDHREAETQYF.

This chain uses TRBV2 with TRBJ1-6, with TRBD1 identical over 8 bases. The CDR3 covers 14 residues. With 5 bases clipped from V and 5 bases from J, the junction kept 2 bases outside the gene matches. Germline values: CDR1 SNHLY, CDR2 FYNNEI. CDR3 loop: CASSLDRDNSPLHF. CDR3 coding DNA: TGTGCCAGCAGTCTGGACAGGGATAATTCACCCCTCCACTTT.

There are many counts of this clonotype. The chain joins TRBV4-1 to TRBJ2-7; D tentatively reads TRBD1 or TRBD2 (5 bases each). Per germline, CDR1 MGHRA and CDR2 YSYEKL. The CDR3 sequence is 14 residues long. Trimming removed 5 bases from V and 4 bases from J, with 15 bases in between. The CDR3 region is CASSSPVGAYEQYF. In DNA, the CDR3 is TGCGCCAGCAGCTCCCCCGTCGGGGCTTACGAGCAGTACTTC.

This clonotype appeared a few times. CDR3 sequence (DNA): TGCAGTGCTAGATCTGAGAACTCCTACAATGAGCAGTTCTTC. Its translation is CSARSENSYNEQFF. The chain has TRBV20-1 and TRBJ2-1; D unresolved. This CDR3 has 14 amino acids. With 2 bases removed from V and 0 bases from J, the gap between germline ends came to 8 bases. CDR1 and CDR2 from the germline V gene are DFQATT and SNEGSKA (reference sequence).

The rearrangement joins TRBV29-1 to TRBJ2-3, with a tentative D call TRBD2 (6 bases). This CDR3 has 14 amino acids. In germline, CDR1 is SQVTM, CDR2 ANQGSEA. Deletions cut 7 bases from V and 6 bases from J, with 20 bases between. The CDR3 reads CSAKRVLGRDTQYF. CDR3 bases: TGCAGCGCCAAGCGGGTCCTAGGAAGGGATACGCAGTATTTT.

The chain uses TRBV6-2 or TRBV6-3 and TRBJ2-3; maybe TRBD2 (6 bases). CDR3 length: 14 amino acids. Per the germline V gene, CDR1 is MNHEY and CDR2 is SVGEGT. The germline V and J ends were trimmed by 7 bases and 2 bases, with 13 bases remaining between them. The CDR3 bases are TGTGCCAGCAATTCCGGGACTTACACAGATACGCAGTATTTT. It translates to CASNSGTYTDTQYF.

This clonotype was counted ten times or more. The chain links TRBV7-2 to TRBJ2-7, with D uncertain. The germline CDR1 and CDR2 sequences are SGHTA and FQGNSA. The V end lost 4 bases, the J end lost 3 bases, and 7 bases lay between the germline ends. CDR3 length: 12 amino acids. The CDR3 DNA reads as TGTGCCAGCAGCTCGGACGGCTACGAGCAGTACTTC. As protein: CASSSDGYEQYF.

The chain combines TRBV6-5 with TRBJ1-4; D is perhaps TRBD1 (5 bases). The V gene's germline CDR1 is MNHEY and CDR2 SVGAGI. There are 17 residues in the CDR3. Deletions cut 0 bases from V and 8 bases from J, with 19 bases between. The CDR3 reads CASSYSPWTSPTEKLFF. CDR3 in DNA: TGTGCCAGCAGTTACTCACCTTGGACAAGCCCCACGGAAAAACTGTTTTTT.

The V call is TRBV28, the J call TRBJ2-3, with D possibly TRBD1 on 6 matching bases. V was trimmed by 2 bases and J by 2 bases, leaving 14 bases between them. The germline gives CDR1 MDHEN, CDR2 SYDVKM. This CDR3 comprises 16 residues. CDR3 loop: CASSLDTGFITDTQYF. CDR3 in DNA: TGTGCCAGCAGTTTAGATACAGGGTTCATCACAGATACGCAGTATTTT.

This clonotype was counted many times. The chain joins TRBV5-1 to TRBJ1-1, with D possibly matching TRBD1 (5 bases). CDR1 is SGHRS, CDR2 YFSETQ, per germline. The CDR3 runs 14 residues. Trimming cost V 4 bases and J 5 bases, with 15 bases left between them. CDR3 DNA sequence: TGCGCCAGCAGCACCTCGGGGGGTAGGACTGAAGCTTTCTTT. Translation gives CASSTSGGRTEAFF.

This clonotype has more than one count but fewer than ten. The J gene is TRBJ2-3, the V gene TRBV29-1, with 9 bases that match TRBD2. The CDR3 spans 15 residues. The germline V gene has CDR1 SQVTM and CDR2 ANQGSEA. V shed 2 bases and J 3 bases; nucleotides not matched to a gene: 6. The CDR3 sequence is CSVEWREGPTDTQYF. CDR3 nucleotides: TGCAGCGTTGAATGGCGGGAGGGCCCTACAGATACGCAGTATTTT.

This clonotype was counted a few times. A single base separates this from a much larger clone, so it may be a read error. The CDR3 nucleotides are TGTGCCACCAGTGATTGGGAGACCCAGTACTTC. Its protein product is CATSDWETQYF. The chain employs TRBV24-1 and TRBJ2-5; D unresolved. The CDR3 runs 11 residues. Looked up from germline, CDR1 is KGHDR and CDR2 is SFDVKD. Between the trimmed V and J ends, which lost 2 bases and 5 bases, there was a span of 2 bases.

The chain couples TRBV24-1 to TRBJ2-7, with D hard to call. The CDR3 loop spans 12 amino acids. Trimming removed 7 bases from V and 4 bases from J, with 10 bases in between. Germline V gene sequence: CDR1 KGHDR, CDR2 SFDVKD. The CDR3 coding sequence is TGTGCCACCAGGCTCGTCGGGTACGAGCAGTACTTC. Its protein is CATRLVGYEQYF.

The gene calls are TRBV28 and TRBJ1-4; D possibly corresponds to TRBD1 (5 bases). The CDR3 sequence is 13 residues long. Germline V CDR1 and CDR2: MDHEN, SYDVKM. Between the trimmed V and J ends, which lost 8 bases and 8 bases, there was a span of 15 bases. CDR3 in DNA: TGTGCCAGCGGGTCCGGGACGGCGGAAAAACTGTTTTTT. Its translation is CASGSGTAEKLFF.

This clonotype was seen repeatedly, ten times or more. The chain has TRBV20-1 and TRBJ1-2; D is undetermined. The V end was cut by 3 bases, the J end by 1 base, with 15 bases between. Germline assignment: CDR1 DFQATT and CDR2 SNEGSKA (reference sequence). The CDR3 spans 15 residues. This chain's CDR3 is CSASPTGYYNYGYTF. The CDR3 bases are TGCAGTGCTAGCCCTACGGGGTACTATAACTATGGCTACACCTTC.

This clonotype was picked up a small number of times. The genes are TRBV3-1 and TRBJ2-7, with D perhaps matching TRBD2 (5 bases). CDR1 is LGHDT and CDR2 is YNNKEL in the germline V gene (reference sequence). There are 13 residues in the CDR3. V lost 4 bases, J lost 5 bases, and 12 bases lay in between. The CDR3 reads CASSREGRHEQYF. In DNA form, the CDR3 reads TGTGCCAGCAGCCGAGAGGGTCGTCACGAGCAGTACTTC.

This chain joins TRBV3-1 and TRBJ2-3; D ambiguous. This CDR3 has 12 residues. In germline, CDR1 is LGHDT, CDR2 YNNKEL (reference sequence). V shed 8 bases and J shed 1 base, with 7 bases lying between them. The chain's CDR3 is CASFDRTDTQYF. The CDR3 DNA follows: TGTGCCAGCTTCGATCGCACAGATACGCAGTATTTT.

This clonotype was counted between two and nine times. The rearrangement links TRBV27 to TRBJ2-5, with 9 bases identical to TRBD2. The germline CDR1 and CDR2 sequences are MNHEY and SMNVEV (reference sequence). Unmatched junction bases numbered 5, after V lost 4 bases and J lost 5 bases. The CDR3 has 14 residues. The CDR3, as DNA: TGTGCCAGCAGTTCGGGCGGGGGGGCTGAGACCCAGTACTTC. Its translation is CASSSGGGAETQYF.